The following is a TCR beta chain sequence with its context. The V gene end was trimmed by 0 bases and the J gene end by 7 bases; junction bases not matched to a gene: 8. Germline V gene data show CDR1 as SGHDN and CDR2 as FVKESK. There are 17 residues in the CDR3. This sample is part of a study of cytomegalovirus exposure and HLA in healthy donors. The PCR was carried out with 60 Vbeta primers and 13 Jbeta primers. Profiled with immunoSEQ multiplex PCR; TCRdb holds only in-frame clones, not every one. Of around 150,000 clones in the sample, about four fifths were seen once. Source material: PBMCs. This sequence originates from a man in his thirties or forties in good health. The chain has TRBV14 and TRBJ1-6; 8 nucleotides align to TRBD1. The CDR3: CASSQDHRQGANSPLHF. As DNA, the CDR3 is TGTGCCAGCAGCCAAGATCACAGGCAGGGGGCAAATTCACCCCTCCACTTT.